These T cell receptor beta chains were read from a single sample in a study of blood T cell repertoires in COVID-19. Only in-frame clones appear in the TCRdb table, and some are missing; sequencing was by immunoSEQ multiplex PCR. The sample consists of tens of thousands of clones, about 91% of them appearing once. Sequenced input: peripheral blood. The origin of the receptors is a man aged 35 to 55 with COVID-19, enrolled during active disease. Each CDR3 is given with its conserved first and last residue. D genes are given only for firm matches. Where a row states a size, it is once, few, many or the class of an expanded clone; other rows omit it.

>NA|TRBJ2-1|TRBV27|TRBD1
CASSFLFGTGGASPSPPEQFF
TGTGCCAGCAGTTTCCTTTTTGGGACAGGGGGCGCGAGTCCCTCCCCACCTGAGCAGTTCTTC
>NA|TRBJ1-1|TRBV14|TRBD1
CASSLRTGLTEAFF
TGTGCCAGCAGCTTACGGACAGGGCTTACTGAAGCTTTCTTT
>NA|TRBJ2-7|TRBV11-3|NA
CASSLSPTEQYF
TGTGCCAGCAGCTTATCCCCGACTGAGCAGTACTTC
>NA|TRBJ2-7|TRBV6-6|NA
CASHSSSYEQYF
TGTGCCAGTCACAGCAGCTCCTACGAGCAGTACTTC
>NA|TRBJ2-7|TRBV30|TRBD2
CAWSSPNPGLGDEQYF
TGTGCCTGGAGTTCTCCTAATCCGGGACTAGGTGACGAGCAGTACTTC
>NA|TRBJ1-2|TRBV28|TRBD1
CASSFPTGGAHGYTF
TGTGCCAGCAGTTTCCCGACAGGGGGCGCACATGGCTACACCTTC
>NA|TRBJ1-2|TRBV18|NA
CASSPPGRAGGYTF
TGTGCCAGCTCACCACCCGGGAGGGCGGGCGGCTACACCTTC
>NA|TRBJ1-1|TRBV6-5|NA
CASRDRKTAEAFF
TGTGCCAGCAGGGACAGAAAGACGGCTGAAGCTTTCTTT
>NA|TRBJ2-1|TRBV15|TRBD2
CATSRSGSSYNEQFF
TGTGCCACCAGCAGAAGCGGGAGCTCCTACAATGAGCAGTTCTTC
>few|TRBJ2-5|TRBV19|NA
CASGLGTQYF
TGTGCCTCCGGGTTGGGGACCCAGTACTTC
>NA|TRBJ1-2|TRBV5-4|NA
CASSSEVTTNYGYTF
TGTGCCAGCAGCTCTGAAGTTACAACCAACTATGGCTACACCTTC
>NA|TRBJ2-2|TRBV5-4|NA
CASSLGGGPGELFF
TGTGCCAGCAGCTTGGGTGGCGGCCCCGGGGAGCTGTTTTTT
>NA|TRBJ2-3|TRBV10-2|NA
CASGVAASTDTQYF
TGCGCCAGCGGAGTAGCGGCTAGCACAGATACGCAGTATTTT
>NA|TRBJ1-2|TRBV5-4|NA
CASSFSQGNYGYTF
TGTGCCAGCAGCTTCAGTCAGGGGAACTATGGCTACACCTTC
>NA|TRBJ2-7|TRBV7-9|TRBD2
CASSFGGTGEQYF
TGTGCCAGCAGCTTCGGGGGGACGGGGGAGCAGTACTTC
>once|TRBJ2-7|TRBV11-2|TRBD2
CASSPISRASGSSYEQYF
TGTGCCAGCAGCCCGATTTCTAGGGCTAGCGGGTCTTCCTACGAGCAGTACTTC
>once|TRBJ2-7|TRBV19|NA
CASSIFAGAEQYF
TGTGCCAGTAGTATCTTTGCGGGGGCGGAGCAGTACTTC
>NA|TRBJ2-2|TRBV6-5|NA
CAHGTPSNTGELFF
TGTGCCCATGGGACACCTTCGAACACCGGGGAGCTGTTTTTT
>NA|TRBJ2-2|TRBV6-2/TRBV6-3|NA
CASSYPTALYTGELFF
TGTGCCAGCAGTTACCCGACAGCACTTTACACCGGGGAGCTGTTTTTT
>NA|TRBJ2-7|TRBV24-1|NA
CATRRTGTLDEQYF
TGTGCCACCAGGAGGACCGGGACACTAGACGAGCAGTACTTC
>NA|TRBJ1-1|TRBV20-1|NA
CSARSDTEAFF
TGCAGTGCTAGGTCGGACACTGAAGCTTTCTTT
>NA|TRBJ2-3|TRBV5-1|TRBD1
CASSLGRQGLVADTQYF
TGCGCCAGCAGCTTGGGGCGACAGGGTTTAGTCGCAGATACGCAGTATTTT
>NA|TRBJ2-5|TRBV7-8|TRBD2
CASSLVASGIQETQYF
TGTGCCAGCAGCTTGGTGGCTAGCGGGATACAAGAGACCCAGTACTTC
>NA|TRBJ1-4|TRBV15|TRBD1
CATSSGQGDEKLFF
TGTGCCACCAGCAGCGGACAGGGGGACGAAAAACTGTTTTTT
>NA|TRBJ2-7|TRBV7-9|NA
CASSPSFSYEQYF
TGTGCCAGCAGCCCCTCTTTCTCCTACGAGCAGTACTTC
>NA|TRBJ2-1|TRBV5-1|NA
CASSSAPRVVAGANSYNEQFF
TGCGCCAGCAGCTCCGCACCCCGCGTAGTGGCGGGGGCCAACTCCTACAATGAGCAGTTCTTC
>NA|TRBJ1-2|TRBV10-2|NA
CASSAILSRGARGYTF
TGCGCCAGCAGTGCGATACTCTCCCGGGGGGCGCGTGGCTACACCTTC
>NA|TRBJ2-7|TRBV4-1|TRBD2
CASSPAGTSGSSYEQYF
TGCGCCAGCAGCCCCGCCGGGACTAGCGGGAGCTCCTACGAGCAGTACTTC
>NA|TRBJ1-4|TRBV2|NA
CASSGQGLNEKLFF
TGTGCCAGCAGTGGGCAGGGTCTTAATGAAAAACTGTTTTTT
>NA|TRBJ1-1|TRBV10-3|TRBD1
CATEGQTGSEAFF
TGTGCCACAGAGGGACAGACGGGATCTGAAGCTTTCTTT
>NA|TRBJ2-7|TRBV7-9|NA
CASSSLVQSYEQYF
TGTGCCAGCAGCTCCCTAGTCCAAAGCTACGAGCAGTACTTC
>NA|TRBJ2-1|TRBV11-2|TRBD2
CASSLTSGGGSYNEQFF
TGTGCCAGCAGCTTAACTAGCGGGGGGGGCTCCTACAATGAGCAGTTCTTC
>NA|TRBJ2-1|TRBV5-4|TRBD2
CASSLYSGGSYNEQFF
TGTGCCAGCAGCTTGTACTCGGGAGGGTCCTACAATGAGCAGTTCTTC
>NA|TRBJ2-7|TRBV5-6|TRBD1
CANPGQGMYEQYF
TGTGCCAACCCGGGACAGGGAATGTACGAGCAGTACTTC